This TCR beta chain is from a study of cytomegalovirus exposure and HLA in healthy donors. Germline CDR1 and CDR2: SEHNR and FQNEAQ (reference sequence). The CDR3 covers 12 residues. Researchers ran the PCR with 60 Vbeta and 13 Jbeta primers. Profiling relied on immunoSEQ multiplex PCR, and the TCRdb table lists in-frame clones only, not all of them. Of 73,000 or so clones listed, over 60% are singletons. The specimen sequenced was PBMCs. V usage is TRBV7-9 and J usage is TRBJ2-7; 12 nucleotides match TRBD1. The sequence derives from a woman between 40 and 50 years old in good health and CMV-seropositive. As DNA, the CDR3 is TGTGGAACTGGGACAGGGGGCTTCGAGCAGTACTTC. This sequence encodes CGTGTGGFEQYF. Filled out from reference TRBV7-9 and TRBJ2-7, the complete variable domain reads DTGVSQNPRHKITKRGQNVTFRCDPISEHNRLYWYRQTLGQGPEFLTYFQNEAQLEKSRLLSDRFSAERPKGSFSTLEIQRTEQGDSAMYLCGTGTGGFEQYFGPGTRLTVT.